The 26 T cell receptor beta chains listed next were all sequenced from one sample in a study of graft-versus-host responses after intestinal transplantation. Some clones are missing from TCRdb's copy, which holds only in-frame ones; the method was immunoSEQ multiplex PCR. Seen here are tens of thousands of clones, under 90% observed once, and the top ten hold less than 0.12%. Their antigens remain unidentified. The specimen comprised unstimulated CD4+ T cells sorted from spleen or lymph node cells, sampled before intestinal transplant. These receptor sequences come from a human donor who received an intestinal transplant.

The gene calls are TRBV18 and TRBJ1-1; the D is unclear. Per germline, CDR1 KGHSH and CDR2 LQKENI. V lost 1 base and J lost 4, with 13 bases in between. The CDR3 contains 15 residues. CDR3 residues: CASSPQDPAGTEAFF. The CDR3 region has the DNA TGTGCCAGCTCACCACAAGACCCGGCGGGCACTGAAGCTTTCTTT.

This chain links TRBV14 with TRBJ2-1; TRBD1 matches 8 bases. The length of the CDR3 is 16 residues. Germline CDR1 is SGHDN and CDR2 is FVKESK. The V segment lost 2 bases and the J segment 6 bases; nucleotides outside the gene matches: 9. The CDR3 DNA sequence: TGTGCCAGCAGCCAACCCCGGGACAGGTCCATCAATGAGCAGTTCTTC. Its translation: CASSQPRDRSINEQFF. The full variable domain, with the rest looked up from reference TRBV14 and TRBJ2-1, is EAGVTQFPSHSVIEKGQTVTLRCDPISGHDNLYWYRRVMGKEIKFLLHFVKESKQDESGMPNNRFLAERTGGTYSTLKVQPAELEDSGVYFCASSQPRDRSINEQFFGPGTRLTVL.

The rearrangement uses TRBV5-4 and TRBJ1-1; TRBD1 matches 7 bases. Germline V gene sequence: CDR1 SGHNT, CDR2 YYREEE (reference sequence). The CDR3 consists of 14 residues. The V segment lost 2 bases and the J segment 4 bases; nucleotides outside the gene matches: 5. This CDR3 reads CASSFDRVTTEAFF. CDR3 sequence (DNA): TGTGCCAGCAGCTTTGACAGGGTCACCACTGAAGCTTTCTTT.

The chain has TRBV9 and TRBJ1-5, with D possibly TRBD1 on 5 matching bases. The CDR3 consists of 15 residues. Germline CDR1 reads SGDLS; CDR2 reads YYNGEE. V lost 0 bases and J 4 bases, leaving 11 bases between the germline ends. The DNA for the CDR3 is TGTGCCAGCAGCGTAGATGGTGGGGGGAATCAGCCCCAGCATTTT. Its protein product is CASSVDGGGNQPQHF.

This CDR3 reads CASGPWGSHYEQYF. In DNA form, the CDR3 reads TGTGCTAGTGGTCCCTGGGGCAGCCACTACGAGCAGTACTTC. This sequence joins TRBV12-5 and TRBJ2-7; D possibly corresponds to TRBD1 (5 bases). The V gene's germline CDR1 is LGHNT and CDR2 FRNRAP. Trimming pared 5 bases from V and 3 bases from J, leaving 14 bases between. The CDR3 spans 14 residues. The complete variable domain, with remaining parts taken from reference TRBV12-5 and TRBJ2-7, reads DARVTQTPRHKVTEMGQEVTMRCQPILGHNTVFWYRQTMMQGLELLAYFRNRAPLDDSGMPKDRFSAEMPDATLATLKIQPSEPRDSAVYFCASGPWGSHYEQYFGPGTRLTVT.

This chain connects TRBV25-1 to TRBJ1-3; no clear D gene. Germline CDR1 is MGHDK and CDR2 is SYGVNS. V was cut by 7 bases and J by 7 bases, with 14 bases left in between. The CDR3 has 13 amino acids. The CDR3 is CASTDDFGNTIYF. In nucleotides, the CDR3 is TGTGCCAGCACTGACGATTTCGGTAACACCATATATTTT.

V is TRBV27 and J is TRBJ1-2, with D perhaps matching TRBD1 (5 bases). Germline-derived CDR1 and CDR2 are MNHEY and SMNVEV (reference sequence). This CDR3 spans 14 amino acids. Between the trimmed V and J ends, which lost 5 bases and 6 bases, there was a span of 16 bases. The CDR3: CASSGPGGVNGYTF. The CDR3 DNA reads TGTGCCAGCAGTGGCCCGGGAGGGGTGAATGGCTACACCTTC.

This sequence joins TRBV5-8 and TRBJ2-7; tentative D call: TRBD2 (7 bases). The length of the CDR3 is 17 residues. The ends were cut back, 2 bases at V and 5 bases at J, with 23 bases in the middle. Per the germline V gene, CDR1 is SGHTS and CDR2 is YDEGEE. DNA for the CDR3: TGTGCCAGCAGCTTCCCCGGGCCTTTAGGGGGGGTCCACGAGCAGTACTTC. It encodes CASSFPGPLGGVHEQYF.

This clone was counted a few times. The chain is built from TRBV28 and TRBJ2-5; perhaps TRBD1 as D (5 bases). Trimming left V 2 bases short and J 5 bases short, with 6 bases between. The CDR3 is 12 amino acids. From germline, CDR1 is MDHEN and CDR2 SYDVKM. The CDR3 sequence: CASSLAGETQYF. For the CDR3, the DNA is TGTGCCAGCAGTTTAGCAGGGGAGACCCAGTACTTC.

This clone was seen just once. This chain links TRBV18 with TRBJ2-7; 10 bases align to TRBD1. The junction had 3 bases not matched to a gene; V was cut back by 3 bases and J by 4 bases. CDR1 KGHSH and CDR2 LQKENI come from the germline V gene. The CDR3 runs 14 residues. The CDR3 reads CASSPEDRGYEQYF. In DNA, the CDR3 is TGTGCCAGCTCACCGGAGGACAGGGGGTACGAGCAGTACTTC.

The gene calls are TRBV7-6 and TRBJ2-3; D is possibly TRBD2 (7 bases). The CDR3 is 16 residues long. Germline-derived CDR1 and CDR2 are SGHVS and FNYEAQ. V was cut by 5 bases and J by 1 base, with 16 bases left in between. CDR3 DNA: TGTGCCAGCAGCGCCGGAAGGGGGGGGCGCACAGATACGCAGTATTTT. This gives the protein CASSAGRGGRTDTQYF.

The chain couples TRBV18 to TRBJ2-7; TRBD1 is a possible D gene (6 bases). CDR3 length: 14 amino acids. Deletions cut 6 bases from V and 7 bases from J, with 19 bases between. Germline V lookup: CDR1 KGHSH, CDR2 LQKENI. The CDR3 spells CASSRTDPFGEQYF. The CDR3 DNA reads TGTGCCAGCTCCCGGACAGATCCTTTCGGGGAGCAGTACTTC.

The J gene is TRBJ1-3, the V gene TRBV6-6; D ambiguous. Germline CDR1 MNHNY, CDR2 SVGAGI (reference sequence). V lost 7 bases and J lost 4, with 14 bases in between. The CDR3 runs 14 residues. The CDR3 DNA reads TGTGCCAGCATGGGCACCTCCACCGGAAACACCATATATTTT. Translating it yields CASMGTSTGNTIYF.

The CDR3 region is CASSLDHGGTYTEAFF. CDR3 DNA: TGCGCCAGCAGCTTGGACCATGGAGGGACCTACACTGAAGCTTTCTTT. The chain is built from TRBV5-1 and TRBJ1-1; TRBD1 is a possible D gene (5 bases). The CDR3 consists of 16 residues. The germline V and J ends were trimmed by 0 bases and 3 bases, with 15 bases remaining between them. Germline loops: CDR1 SGHRS, CDR2 YFSETQ.

This rearrangement joins TRBV13 to TRBJ2-3, with 14 bases matching TRBD2. V lost 5 bases, J lost 0 bases, and 4 bases stayed unmatched. From germline, CDR1 is PRHDT and CDR2 FYEKMQ (reference sequence). The CDR3 is 17 amino acids. This chain's CDR3 is CASSMRLAGGSTDTQYF. The CDR3 DNA is TGTGCCAGCAGCATGAGACTAGCGGGGGGGAGCACAGATACGCAGTATTTT.

The DNA of the CDR3 is TGTGCCAGCTCACCGTGGACAGGCCTAGCAACTAATGAAAAACTGTTTTTT. Encoded protein: CASSPWTGLATNEKLFF. This sequence joins TRBV18 and TRBJ1-4, with 7 bases matching TRBD1. The trim removed 3 bases at V and 0 bases at J, leaving 7 bases unmatched. The CDR3 is 17 residues long. The germline V gene has CDR1 KGHSH and CDR2 LQKENI.

The chain carries TRBV10-3 and TRBJ2-1; 11 bases are a match to TRBD2. This CDR3 comprises 13 residues. Germline-derived CDR1 and CDR2 are ENHRY and SYGVKD. The junction had 2 bases not matched to a gene; V was cut back by 8 bases and J by 5 bases. The CDR3 sequence is CAIGTSGNNEQFF. CDR3 coding DNA: TGTGCCATCGGGACTAGCGGTAACAATGAGCAGTTCTTC.

V gene TRBV6-5 combines with J gene TRBJ2-5; TRBD1 aligns across 7 bases. The CDR3 is made up of 13 amino acids. Germline CDR1 is MNHEY and CDR2 is SVGAGI. Unmatched junction bases numbered 3, after V lost 6 bases and J lost 2 bases. DNA of the CDR3: TGTGCCAGCAGCCGGACAGGTCAAGAGACCCAGTACTTC. This encodes CASSRTGQETQYF.

This rearrangement joins TRBV5-1 to TRBJ2-3; perhaps TRBD1 as D (6 bases). This CDR3 spans 14 amino acids. With 1 base removed from V and 3 bases from J, the gap between germline ends came to 9 bases. Per germline, CDR1 SGHRS and CDR2 YFSETQ. This CDR3 is CASSLRTATDTQYF. The CDR3 DNA sequence: TGCGCCAGCAGCTTGCGGACAGCAACAGATACGCAGTATTTT.

This sequence joins TRBV2 and TRBJ1-2; 8 bases align to TRBD1. From germline, CDR1 is SNHLY and CDR2 FYNNEI. The V and J ends lost 2 bases and 4 bases, in that order; junction bases with no gene match: 9. The CDR3 extends over 16 amino acids. The CDR3 bases are TGTGCCAGCAGTGAACGAGGGGTGGACAGGGTCTATGGCTACACCTTC. This gives the protein CASSERGVDRVYGYTF.

The CDR3 DNA follows: TGTGCCACCACCACCGGGACAGGGGTGCCCTACGAGCAGTACTTC. Its translation is CATTTGTGVPYEQYF. V is TRBV15 and J is TRBJ2-5, with TRBD1 identical over 10 bases. The J call is in doubt because the DNA end fits TRBJ2-7 better. CDR1 is LNHNV and CDR2 is YYDKDF in the germline V gene (reference sequence). There are 15 residues in the CDR3.

CDR3 protein: CASSYAEQGDYGYTF. The CDR3 DNA follows: TGTGCCAGCAGTTACGCTGAACAGGGCGACTATGGCTACACCTTC. The chain couples TRBV6-6 to TRBJ1-2; a weak D match, TRBD1 (6 bases). Trimming pared 2 bases from V and 3 bases from J, leaving 13 bases between. This CDR3 has 15 residues. Germline V gene lookup returns CDR1 MNHNY and CDR2 SVGAGI (reference sequence).

The J gene is TRBJ2-1, the V gene TRBV5-6, with 11 bases matching TRBD1. Germline V lookup: CDR1 SGHDT, CDR2 YYEEEE. CDR3 length: 17 residues. The trim removed 4 bases at V and 7 bases at J, leaving 13 bases unmatched. CDR3: CASSPKGQGGIVNEQFF. In nucleotides, the CDR3 is TGTGCCAGCAGCCCGAAGGGACAGGGGGGTATCGTAAATGAGCAGTTCTTC.

This chain joins TRBV5-1 and TRBJ2-3; the match to TRBD2 covers 11 bases. The V and J ends lost 0 bases and 0 bases, in that order; junction bases with no gene match: 3. The germline CDR1 and CDR2 sequences are SGHRS and YFSETQ. CDR3 size: 17 residues. Here the CDR3 reads CASSLGLAGLSTDTQYF. The CDR3 region has the DNA TGCGCCAGCAGCTTGGGACTAGCGGGGTTAAGCACAGATACGCAGTATTTT. Variable domain in full (rest from reference TRBV5-1 and TRBJ2-3): KAGVTQTPRYLIKTRGQQVTLSCSPISGHRSVSWYQQTPGQGLQFLFEYFSETQRNKGNFPGRFSGRQFSNSRSEMNVSTLELGDSALYLCASSLGLAGLSTDTQYFGPGTRLTVL.

Here the CDR3 DNA reads TGCGCCAGCAGACCTAGCGGGGGCGGCAATGAGCAGTTCTTC. Encoded protein: CASRPSGGGNEQFF. V usage is TRBV10-2 and J usage is TRBJ2-1; 10 bases match TRBD2. Trimming cost V 6 bases and J 6 bases; bases outside gene matches: 5. Germline-derived CDR1 and CDR2 are WSHSY and SAAADI. The CDR3 length is 14 residues.

The gene calls are TRBV7-2 and TRBJ1-1, with 10 bases matching TRBD1. Losses at the gene ends were 4 bases for V and 3 bases for J; bases not matched to a gene: 5. The length of the CDR3 is 15 residues. Germline lookup yields CDR1 SGHTA and CDR2 FQGNSA. The CDR3 protein is CASSSLGQGYTEAFF. DNA for the CDR3: TGTGCCAGCAGCTCTTTGGGACAGGGGTACACTGAAGCTTTCTTT.